Below, 27 T cell receptor beta chains from the same sample are listed, as sequenced in a study of T cell repertoires in cytomegalovirus infection. TCRdb re-called the reads through MiXCR, storing one row per CDR3 protein. Of fewer than 400,000 distinct CDR3 sequences in the sample, roughly 18% were seen once. Sequencing was carried out using PBMCs. These receptor sequences come from a human donor in good health (CMV status not recorded). Some clones in this sample may be carry-over from other donors' samples.

This clonotype has ten or more counts. The genes are TRBV19 and TRBJ2-1; 14 bases fit TRBD2. V lost 6 bases to trimming and J lost 1 base; unmatched junction nucleotides: 8. The CDR3 runs 18 residues. CDR1 is LNHDA and CDR2 is SQIVND in the germline V gene (reference sequence). The CDR3 DNA reads TGTGCCAGTAGCCTGACTAGCGGGAGGGCACGTTCCTACAATGAGCAGTTCTTC. This codes for CASSLTSGRARSYNEQFF.

This clonotype was recorded at least ten times. The CDR3 region has the DNA TGTGCCAGCAGACCAGCTTATGCGGGAAGAGGAAGTACGCAGTATTTT. Translating it yields CASRPAYAGRGSTQYF. The V call is TRBV7-6, the J call TRBJ2-3, with D possibly being TRBD2 (6 bases). V was shortened by 6 bases and J by 8 bases, with 24 bases between the two germline ends. Germline CDR1 is SGHVS and CDR2 is FNYEAQ. The CDR3 has 16 residues.

The chain links TRBV10-3 to TRBJ1-1, with 7 bases that match TRBD1. Germline CDR1 and CDR2: ENHRY and SYGVKD. The CDR3 spans 15 residues. The junction had 10 bases not matched to a gene; V was cut back by 2 bases and J by 7 bases. CDR3 bases: TGTGCCATCAGTGAGAAACTCGGGACAGACCTTGAAGCTTTCTTT. Its protein is CAISEKLGTDLEAFF.

This clonotype has more than one count but fewer than ten. The rearrangement links TRBV10-3 to TRBJ2-1; D is uncertain. The CDR3 contains 12 residues. Trimming took 0 bases from V and 10 from J, leaving 7 bases between them. Germline V gene lookup returns CDR1 ENHRY and CDR2 SYGVKD. CDR3 DNA: TGTGCCATCAGTGAGTCTGGCCCGGAGCAGTTCTTC. Translation gives CAISESGPEQFF.

The chain links TRBV7-9 to TRBJ2-6; D possibly uses TRBD1 or TRBD2 (6 bases each). The V gene lost 4 bases and the J gene lost 0 bases, with 16 bases spanning the gap. The germline V gene has CDR1 SEHNR and CDR2 FQNEAQ (reference sequence). The CDR3 sequence is 18 residues long. The CDR3 reads CASSSKTGLSSGANVLTF. Here the CDR3 DNA reads TGTGCCAGCAGCTCAAAGACAGGACTAAGCTCTGGGGCCAACGTCCTGACTTTC.

Only a few counts were recorded for this clonotype. The J gene is TRBJ1-2, the V gene TRBV27; D gene unclear. V was pared by 0 bases and J by 5 bases, with 7 bases between. The CDR3 has 13 residues. CDR1 MNHEY and CDR2 SMNVEV come from the germline V gene (reference sequence). The CDR3 region is CASSLSKTYGYTF. In DNA form, the CDR3 reads TGTGCCAGCAGTTTATCAAAAACTTATGGCTACACCTTC.

The table lists this clonotype with a few counts. This chain links TRBV7-2 with TRBJ1-4; D not resolved. This CDR3 is built from 13 residues. Germline V gene lookup returns CDR1 SGHTA and CDR2 FQGNSA. The V and J ends lost 6 bases and 2 bases respectively, with 7 bases between them. The DNA for the CDR3 is TGTGCCAGCAGTCGTTGGACTAATGAAAAACTGTTTTTT. Translation: CASSRWTNEKLFF.

This clonotype has at least ten counts. The rearrangement links TRBV6-1 to TRBJ1-5, with D unclear. CDR3 length equals 19 residues. Germline assignment: CDR1 MNHNS and CDR2 SASEGT. The V end lost 0 bases, the J end lost 0 bases, and 18 bases lay between the germline ends. For the CDR3, the DNA is TGTGCCAGCAGTGAAGCGGCGGGAGCCAACTATTATAGCAATCAGCCCCAGCATTTT. It specifies CASSEAAGANYYSNQPQHF.

The table lists this clonotype with a few counts. This chain connects TRBV12-3 or TRBV12-4 to TRBJ2-3; 10 bases map to TRBD2. Unmatched junction bases numbered 11, after V lost 6 bases and J lost 5 bases. The CDR3 runs to 16 residues. The chain's CDR3 is CASRPGASGGGDTQYF. The CDR3 bases are TGTGCCAGCAGACCCGGGGCTAGCGGGGGCGGAGATACGCAGTATTTT.

The V and J genes are TRBV27 and TRBJ2-1; the D is unclear. The germline CDR1 and CDR2 sequences are MNHEY and SMNVEV (reference sequence). The CDR3 spans 12 residues. V was shortened by 2 bases and J by 6 bases, with 5 bases between the two germline ends. The CDR3: CASSLSPNEQFF. CDR3 DNA sequence: TGTGCCAGCAGTTTAAGCCCCAATGAGCAGTTCTTC.

This clonotype occurred once. The chain couples TRBV5-4 to TRBJ2-1, with D possibly being TRBD1 (7 bases). Germline CDR1 is SGHNT and CDR2 is YYREEE (reference sequence). V lost 4 bases, J lost 2 bases, and 19 bases lay in between. This CDR3 comprises 17 residues. CDR3 sequence (DNA): TGTGCCAGCAGCCCTGTTGGGGGGACAGCACCCTACAATGAGCAGTTCTTC. This sequence encodes CASSPVGGTAPYNEQFF.

This clonotype was detected many times. The V and J genes are TRBV7-2 and TRBJ2-7; TRBD1 agrees at 9 bases. The CDR3 length is 16 residues. Germline V gives CDR1 SGHTA, CDR2 FQGNSA. Trimming cost V 5 bases and J 5 bases; bases outside gene matches: 13. CDR3 loop: CASSRDVPGQGDEQYF. As DNA, the CDR3 is TGTGCCAGCAGCCGGGACGTCCCGGGACAGGGAGACGAGCAGTACTTC.

This clonotype has more than one count but fewer than ten. V is TRBV7-2 and J is TRBJ2-7; D not resolved. Germline CDR1 and CDR2: SGHTA and FQGNSA. The V and J ends lost 4 bases and 6 bases respectively, with 13 bases between them. This CDR3 region has 13 residues. The CDR3 DNA is TGTGCCAGCAGCTCCTGGACCGGTCCCGAGCAGTACTTC. Residues: CASSSWTGPEQYF.

This clonotype turned up a few times. The genes are TRBV11-3 and TRBJ2-2; perhaps D is TRBD1 or TRBD2 (5 bases each). The CDR3 is 16 residues long. Trimming pared 4 bases from V and 4 bases from J, leaving 16 bases between. CDR1 SGHNT and CDR2 YENEEA come from the germline V gene. The CDR3, as DNA: TGTGCCAGCAGCTCTTTGGGGCGCGGAGGCACCGGGGAGCTGTTTTTT. It codes for CASSSLGRGGTGELFF.

In its sample, this clonotype was seen many times. This rearrangement joins TRBV11-2 to TRBJ2-5; possible D gene TRBD2, 5 bases. The CDR3 is 14 amino acids. Germline values: CDR1 SGHAT, CDR2 FQNNGV. V dropped 2 bases and J dropped 5 bases, with 12 bases sitting between them. The CDR3 sequence is CASSLTRNHETQYF. DNA for the CDR3: TGTGCCAGCAGCTTAACTAGAAATCATGAGACCCAGTACTTC.

The J gene is TRBJ1-4, the V gene TRBV6-6, with no clear D. Trimming stripped 0 bases from V and 5 bases from J, with 10 bases between. The germline CDR1 and CDR2 sequences are MNHNY and SVGAGI (reference sequence). CDR3 length: 15 amino acids. In DNA, the CDR3 is TGTGCCAGCAGTTACTCTGGGGAACCAAATGAAAAACTGTTTTTT. As protein: CASSYSGEPNEKLFF.

This clonotype was detected only a few times. The chain uses TRBV7-9 and TRBJ2-7; TRBD1 matches 8 bases. The CDR3 consists of 15 residues. Germline lookup yields CDR1 SEHNR and CDR2 FQNEAQ (reference sequence). V lost 5 bases and J lost 3; bases outside the gene matches: 9. The CDR3 spells CASSPGQGRVYEQYF. The CDR3 DNA reads as TGTGCCAGCAGCCCAGGACAGGGTAGGGTCTACGAGCAGTACTTC.

This clonotype was seen at least ten times. J is TRBJ2-7 and V is TRBV19; a possible D gene is TRBD1 (5 bases). Trimming stripped 5 bases from V and 6 bases from J, with 14 bases between. This CDR3 has 13 amino acids. Germline V gives CDR1 LNHDA, CDR2 SQIVND (reference sequence). CDR3 coding DNA: TGTGCCAGTAGTGAGCCAGGGCAACGCGAGCAGTACTTC. It specifies CASSEPGQREQYF. The variable domain in full, with the rest retrieved from reference TRBV19 and TRBJ2-7, is DGGITQSPKYLFRKEGQNVTLSCEQNLNHDAMYWYRQDPGQGLRLIYYSQIVNDFQKGDIAEGYSVSREKKESFPLTVTSAQKNPTAFYLCASSEPGQREQYFGPGTRLTVT.

This clonotype was detected many times. The V and J genes are TRBV7-8 and TRBJ2-2; D assignment may be TRBD1 or TRBD2 (5 bases each). Per germline, CDR1 SGHVS and CDR2 FQNEAQ. V lost 1 base and J 8 bases, leaving 20 bases between the germline ends. CDR3 length: 17 residues. CDR3 amino acids: CASSLGRRGPLTGELFF. CDR3 DNA: TGTGCCAGCAGCTTAGGGCGTCGGGGCCCACTTACTGGGGAGCTGTTTTTT.

This clonotype showed up many times. The J gene is TRBJ2-7, the V gene TRBV28; D perhaps matches TRBD1 (7 bases). V lost 6 bases and J lost 5, with 14 bases in between. The germline gives CDR1 MDHEN, CDR2 SYDVKM. This CDR3 contains 13 residues. CDR3 coding DNA: TGTGCCAGCAGCATTTTCAGGGGGGACGAGCAGTACTTC. Translated, it gives CASSIFRGDEQYF.

This clonotype has more than one count but fewer than ten. The genes are TRBV20-1 and TRBJ2-5; TRBD1 aligns across 7 bases. The CDR3 covers 14 residues. Trimming took 1 base from V and 5 from J; bases not matched to a gene: 7. Germline V gene data show CDR1 as DFQATT and CDR2 as SNEGSKA (reference sequence). The CDR3 DNA is TGCAGTGCTAGAGCGGGCAGGGGGAAGGAGACCCAGTACTTC. Translation: CSARAGRGKETQYF.

The CDR3 DNA sequence: TGCAGTGCTGTAGCGGGAGTAATGGATACGCAGTATTTT. It translates to CSAVAGVMDTQYF. The chain joins TRBV20-1 to TRBJ2-3, with 9 bases aligning to TRBD2. Germline V gene sequence: CDR1 DFQATT, CDR2 SNEGSKA (reference sequence). This CDR3 is 13 amino acids long. Trimming took 5 bases from V and 6 from J; bases not matched to a gene: 6.

Concerning this clonotype: One base away lies a much larger clone, so this may be a sequencing read error. This rearrangement joins TRBV7-8 to TRBJ2-3; D is ambiguous. The CDR3 consists of 15 residues. The germline gives CDR1 SGHVS, CDR2 FQNEAQ. CDR3 sequence: CANSLEFSSTDTQYF. The CDR3 nucleotides are TGTGCCAACAGCTTAGAATTCTCCAGCACAGATACGCAGTATTTT. Filled out from reference TRBV7-8 and TRBJ2-3, the complete variable domain reads GAGVSQSPRYKVAKRGQDVALRCDPISGHVSLFWYQQALGQGPEFLTYFQNEAQLDKSGLPSDRFFAERPEGSVSTLKIQRTQQEDSAVYLCANSLEFSSTDTQYFGPGTRLTVL.

The sample holds many counts of this clonotype. V gene TRBV6-1 combines with J gene TRBJ1-2; 9 nucleotides agree with TRBD1. V lost 7 bases and J lost 8; bases outside the gene matches: 11. The germline CDR1 and CDR2 sequences are MNHNS and SASEGT. This CDR3 contains 14 residues. CDR3 in amino acids: CASTPRTGVLGYTF. CDR3 bases: TGTGCCAGCACCCCTCGGACAGGGGTCTTGGGCTACACCTTC.

This clonotype turned up a few times. The V and J genes are TRBV25-1 and TRBJ2-1; 7 nucleotides line up with TRBD2. After removal of 4 bases from V and 8 bases from J, the junction contained 8 bases not matched to a gene. This CDR3 comprises 14 residues. Per germline, CDR1 MGHDK and CDR2 SYGVNS. The CDR3 nucleotides are TGTGCCAGCAGTGGAATGGTAGCGGGCGATGAGCAGTTCTTC. Its translation is CASSGMVAGDEQFF. Full variable domain (missing parts from reference TRBV25-1 and TRBJ2-1): EADIYQTPRYLVIGTGKKITLECSQTMGHDKMYWYQQDPGMELHLIHYSYGVNSTEKGDLSSESTVSRIRTEHFPLTLESARPSHTSQYLCASSGMVAGDEQFFGPGTRLTVL.

This clonotype showed up many times. The V and J genes are TRBV12-3 or TRBV12-4 and TRBJ2-1; TRBD2 matches 8 bases. V shed 5 bases, J shed 0 bases, and the junction held 6 bases outside the gene matches. CDR3 length equals 16 residues. CDR3 loop: CASSPSGGGSYNEQFF. In DNA form, the CDR3 reads TGTGCCAGCAGTCCATCGGGGGGGGGCTCCTACAATGAGCAGTTCTTC.

Concerning this clonotype: A much larger clone differs by one base, so this may be a read error. The DNA of the CDR3 is TGTGCCAGCAGTGAAATTGGCCCCCGCCCTGAAGCTTTCTTT. This sequence encodes CASSEIGPRPEAFF. The rearrangement links TRBV2 to TRBJ1-1; the D is unclear. V lost 2 bases and J 6 bases, leaving 13 bases between the germline ends. Germline CDR1 SNHLY, CDR2 FYNNEI. The CDR3 consists of 14 residues.